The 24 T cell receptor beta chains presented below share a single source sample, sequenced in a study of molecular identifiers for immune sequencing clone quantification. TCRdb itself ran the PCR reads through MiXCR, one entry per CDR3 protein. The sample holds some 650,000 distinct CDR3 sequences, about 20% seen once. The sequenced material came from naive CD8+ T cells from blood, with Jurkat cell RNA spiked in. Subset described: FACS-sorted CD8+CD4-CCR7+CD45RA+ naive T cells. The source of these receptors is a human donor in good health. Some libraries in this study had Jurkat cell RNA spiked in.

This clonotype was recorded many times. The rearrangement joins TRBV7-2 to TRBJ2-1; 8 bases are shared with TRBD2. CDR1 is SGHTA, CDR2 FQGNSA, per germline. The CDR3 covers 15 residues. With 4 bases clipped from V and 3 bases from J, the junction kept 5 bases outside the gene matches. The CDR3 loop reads CASSSEAGDYNEQFF. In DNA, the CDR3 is TGTGCCAGCAGCTCAGAAGCGGGAGACTACAATGAGCAGTTCTTC.

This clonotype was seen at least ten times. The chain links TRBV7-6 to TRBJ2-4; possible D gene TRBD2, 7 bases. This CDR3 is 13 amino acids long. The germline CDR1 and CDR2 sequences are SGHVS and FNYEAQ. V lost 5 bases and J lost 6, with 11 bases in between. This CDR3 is CASSRGAGNIQYF. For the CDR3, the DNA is TGTGCCAGCAGCCGGGGGGCTGGAAACATTCAGTACTTC.

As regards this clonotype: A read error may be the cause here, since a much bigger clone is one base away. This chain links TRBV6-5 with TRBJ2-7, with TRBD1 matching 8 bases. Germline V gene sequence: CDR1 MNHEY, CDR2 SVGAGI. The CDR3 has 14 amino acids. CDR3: CAGRLGQGALEQYF. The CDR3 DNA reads TGTGCCGGCAGACTCGGACAGGGTGCGCTAGAGCAGTACTTC.

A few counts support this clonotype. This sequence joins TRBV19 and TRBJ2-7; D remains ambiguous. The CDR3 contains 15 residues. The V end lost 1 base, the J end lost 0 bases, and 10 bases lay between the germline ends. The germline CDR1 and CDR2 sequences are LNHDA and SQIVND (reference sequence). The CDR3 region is CASSIGGGASYEQYF. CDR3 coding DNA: TGTGCCAGTAGTATAGGGGGTGGAGCCTCCTACGAGCAGTACTTC.

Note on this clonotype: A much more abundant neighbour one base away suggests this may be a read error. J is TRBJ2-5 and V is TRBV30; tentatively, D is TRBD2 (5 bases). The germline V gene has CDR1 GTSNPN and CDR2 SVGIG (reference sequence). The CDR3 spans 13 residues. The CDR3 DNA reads TGTGCCTGGAGTAGCGGAGTACAAGAGTCCCAGTACTTC. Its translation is CAWSSGVQESQYF.

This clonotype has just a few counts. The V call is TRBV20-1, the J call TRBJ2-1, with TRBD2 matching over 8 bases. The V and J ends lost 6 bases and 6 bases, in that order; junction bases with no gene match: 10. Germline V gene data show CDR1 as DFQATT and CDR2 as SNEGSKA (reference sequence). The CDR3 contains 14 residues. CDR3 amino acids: CSASETSATNEQFF. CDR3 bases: TGCAGTGCATCGGAGACTAGCGCAACCAATGAGCAGTTCTTC.

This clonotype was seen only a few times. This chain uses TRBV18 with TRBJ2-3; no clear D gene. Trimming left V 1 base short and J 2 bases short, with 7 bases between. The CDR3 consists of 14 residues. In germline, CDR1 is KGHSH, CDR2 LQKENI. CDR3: CASSPRDITDTQYF. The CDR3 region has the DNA TGTGCCAGCTCACCACGGGATATCACAGATACGCAGTATTTT.

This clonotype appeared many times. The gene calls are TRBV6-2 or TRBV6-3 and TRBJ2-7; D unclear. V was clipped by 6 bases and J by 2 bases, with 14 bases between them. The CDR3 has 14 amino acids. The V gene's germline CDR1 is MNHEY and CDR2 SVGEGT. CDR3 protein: CASSPIGGTYEQYF. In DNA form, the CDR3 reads TGTGCCAGCAGCCCAATAGGCGGAACCTACGAGCAGTACTTC.

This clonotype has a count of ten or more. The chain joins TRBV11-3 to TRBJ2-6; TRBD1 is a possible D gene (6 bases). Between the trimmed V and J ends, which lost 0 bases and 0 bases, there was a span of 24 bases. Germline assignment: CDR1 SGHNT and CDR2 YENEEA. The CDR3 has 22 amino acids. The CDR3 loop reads CASSLDLWTAEHFTSGANVLTF. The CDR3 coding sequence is TGTGCCAGCAGCTTAGATCTCTGGACAGCGGAACATTTCACCTCTGGGGCCAACGTCCTGACTTTC. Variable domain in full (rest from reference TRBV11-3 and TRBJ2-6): EAGVVQSPRYKIIEKKQPVAFWCNPISGHNTLYWYLQNLGQGPELLIRYENEEAVDDSQLPKDRFSAERLKGVDSTLKIQPAELGDSAVYLCASSLDLWTAEHFTSGANVLTFGAGSRLTVL.

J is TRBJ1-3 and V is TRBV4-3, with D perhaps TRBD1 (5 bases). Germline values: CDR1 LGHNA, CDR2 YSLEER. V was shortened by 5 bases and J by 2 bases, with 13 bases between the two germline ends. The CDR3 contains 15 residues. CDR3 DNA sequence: TGCGCCAGCAGCGGGGACGTTTATACTGGAAACACCATATATTTT. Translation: CASSGDVYTGNTIYF.

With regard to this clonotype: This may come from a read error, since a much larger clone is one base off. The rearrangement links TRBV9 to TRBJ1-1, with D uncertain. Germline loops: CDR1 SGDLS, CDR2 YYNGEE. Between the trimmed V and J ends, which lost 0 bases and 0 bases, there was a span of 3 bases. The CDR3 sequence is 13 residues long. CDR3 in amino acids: CASSVAMNTEAFF. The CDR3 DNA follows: TGTGCCAGCAGCGTAGCAATGAACACTGAAGCTTTCTTT.

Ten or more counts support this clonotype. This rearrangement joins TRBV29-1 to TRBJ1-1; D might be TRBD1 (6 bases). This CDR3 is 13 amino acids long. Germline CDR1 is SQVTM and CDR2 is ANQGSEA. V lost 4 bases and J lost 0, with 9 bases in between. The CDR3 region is CSVGDRLNTEAFF. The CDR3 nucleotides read TGCAGCGTTGGCGACAGGCTGAACACTGAAGCTTTCTTT.

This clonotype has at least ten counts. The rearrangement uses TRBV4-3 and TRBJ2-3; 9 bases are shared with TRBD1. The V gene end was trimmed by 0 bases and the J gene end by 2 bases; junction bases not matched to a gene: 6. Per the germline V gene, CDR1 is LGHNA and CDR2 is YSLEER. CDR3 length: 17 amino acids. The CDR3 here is CASSQETGGAITDTQYF. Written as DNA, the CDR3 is TGCGCCAGCAGCCAAGAAACAGGGGGCGCGATCACAGATACGCAGTATTTT.

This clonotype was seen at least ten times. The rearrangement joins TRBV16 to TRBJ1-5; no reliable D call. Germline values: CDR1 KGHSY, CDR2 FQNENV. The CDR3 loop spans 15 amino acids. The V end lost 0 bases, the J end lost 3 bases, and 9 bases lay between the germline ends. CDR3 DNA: TGTGCCAGCAGCCAATCTGAACAGTTCAATCAGCCCCAGCATTTT. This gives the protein CASSQSEQFNQPQHF.

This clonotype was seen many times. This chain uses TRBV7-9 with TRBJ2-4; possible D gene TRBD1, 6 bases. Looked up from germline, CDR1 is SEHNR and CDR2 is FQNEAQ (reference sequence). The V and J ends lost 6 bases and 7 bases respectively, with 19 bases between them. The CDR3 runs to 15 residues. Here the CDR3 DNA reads TGTGCCAGCAGTTCAGCAGGGGAATATTCGAACATTCAGTACTTC. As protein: CASSSAGEYSNIQYF. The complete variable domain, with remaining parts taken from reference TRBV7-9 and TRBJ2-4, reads DTGVSQNPRHKITKRGQNVTFRCDPISEHNRLYWYRQTLGQGPEFLTYFQNEAQLEKSRLLSDRFSAERPKGSFSTLEIQRTEQGDSAMYLCASSSAGEYSNIQYFGAGTRLSVL.

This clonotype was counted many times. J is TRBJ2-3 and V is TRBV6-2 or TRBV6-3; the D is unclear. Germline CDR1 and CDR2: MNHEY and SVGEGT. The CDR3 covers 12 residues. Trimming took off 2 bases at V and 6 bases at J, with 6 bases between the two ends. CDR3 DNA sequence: TGTGCCAGCAGTTACGCTCGGGATACGCAGTATTTT. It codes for CASSYARDTQYF.

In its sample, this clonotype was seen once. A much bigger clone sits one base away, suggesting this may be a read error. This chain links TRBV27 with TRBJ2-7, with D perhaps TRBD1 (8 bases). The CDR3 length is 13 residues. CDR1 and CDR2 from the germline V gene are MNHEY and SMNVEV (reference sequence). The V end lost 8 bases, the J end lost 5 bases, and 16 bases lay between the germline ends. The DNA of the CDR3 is TGTGCCAGCGCATACAGGGGGGGCCACGAGCAGTACTTC. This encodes CASAYRGGHEQYF.

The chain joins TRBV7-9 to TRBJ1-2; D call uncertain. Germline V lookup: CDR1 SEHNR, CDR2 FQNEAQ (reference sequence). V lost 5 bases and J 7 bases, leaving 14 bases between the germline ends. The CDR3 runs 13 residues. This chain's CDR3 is CASSEVDPSGYTF. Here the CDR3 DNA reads TGTGCCAGCAGCGAGGTGGACCCGAGTGGCTACACCTTC.

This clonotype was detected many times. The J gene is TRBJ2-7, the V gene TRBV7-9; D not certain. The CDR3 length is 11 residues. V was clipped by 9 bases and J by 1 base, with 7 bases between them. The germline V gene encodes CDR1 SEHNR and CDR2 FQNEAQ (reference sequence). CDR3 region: CARTLSYEQYF. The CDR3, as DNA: TGTGCCAGGACCTTGTCCTACGAGCAGTACTTC.

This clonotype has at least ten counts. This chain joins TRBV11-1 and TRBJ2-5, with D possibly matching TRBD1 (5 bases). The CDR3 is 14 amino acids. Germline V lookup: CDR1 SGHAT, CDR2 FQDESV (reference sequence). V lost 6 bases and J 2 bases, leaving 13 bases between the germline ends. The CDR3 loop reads CASRRVAGQETQYF. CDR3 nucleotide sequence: TGTGCCAGCAGAAGGGTTGCAGGGCAAGAGACCCAGTACTTC.

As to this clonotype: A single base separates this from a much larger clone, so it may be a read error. The CDR3 reads CASGPGGEGSEAFF. The DNA of the CDR3 is TGTGCCAGCGGTCCTGGGGGCGAGGGCTCTGAAGCTTTCTTT. J is TRBJ1-1 and V is TRBV12-3 or TRBV12-4; the D gene is possibly TRBD1 (6 bases). The CDR3 is 14 amino acids. Trimming cost V 8 bases and J 6 bases, with 19 bases left between them.

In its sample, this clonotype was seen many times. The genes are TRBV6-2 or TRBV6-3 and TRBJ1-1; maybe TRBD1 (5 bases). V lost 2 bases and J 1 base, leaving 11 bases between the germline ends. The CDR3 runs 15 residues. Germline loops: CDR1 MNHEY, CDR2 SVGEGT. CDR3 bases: TGTGCCAGCAGTTACAATATGGGGACGAACACTGAAGCTTTCTTT. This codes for CASSYNMGTNTEAFF.

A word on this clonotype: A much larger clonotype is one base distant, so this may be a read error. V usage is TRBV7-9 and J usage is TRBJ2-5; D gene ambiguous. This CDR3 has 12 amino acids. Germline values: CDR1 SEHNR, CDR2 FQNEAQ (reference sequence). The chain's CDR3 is CAGSDTWETQYF. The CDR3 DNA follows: TGTGCCGGCAGCGATACCTGGGAGACCCAGTACTTC.

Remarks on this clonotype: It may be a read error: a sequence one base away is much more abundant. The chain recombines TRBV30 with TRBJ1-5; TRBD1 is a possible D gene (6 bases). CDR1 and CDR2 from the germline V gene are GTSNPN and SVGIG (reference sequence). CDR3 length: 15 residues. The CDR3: CAWAWGPGGNQPRHF. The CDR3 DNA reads TGTGCCTGGGCCTGGGGGCCGGGAGGCAATCAGCCCCGGCATTTT.